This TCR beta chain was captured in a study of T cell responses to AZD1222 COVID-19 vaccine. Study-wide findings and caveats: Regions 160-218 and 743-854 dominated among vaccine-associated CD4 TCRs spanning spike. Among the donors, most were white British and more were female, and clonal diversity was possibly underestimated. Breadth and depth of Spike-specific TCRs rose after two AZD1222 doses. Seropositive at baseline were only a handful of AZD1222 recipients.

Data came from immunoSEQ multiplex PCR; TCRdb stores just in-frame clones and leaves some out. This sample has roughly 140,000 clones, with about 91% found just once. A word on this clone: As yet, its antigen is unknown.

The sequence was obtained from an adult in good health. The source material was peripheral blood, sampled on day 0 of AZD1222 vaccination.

CDR3 amino acids: CASSISHGTWKTQYF. CDR3 nucleotide sequence: TGTGCCAGTAGTATAAGCCACGGGACATGGAAGACCCAGTACTTC. The V call is TRBV19, the J call TRBJ2-5; a possible D gene is TRBD1 (6 bases). CDR1 is LNHDA and CDR2 is SQIVND in the germline V gene (reference sequence). The V end lost 2 bases, the J end lost 6 bases, and 16 bases lay between the germline ends. This CDR3 is 15 amino acids long.